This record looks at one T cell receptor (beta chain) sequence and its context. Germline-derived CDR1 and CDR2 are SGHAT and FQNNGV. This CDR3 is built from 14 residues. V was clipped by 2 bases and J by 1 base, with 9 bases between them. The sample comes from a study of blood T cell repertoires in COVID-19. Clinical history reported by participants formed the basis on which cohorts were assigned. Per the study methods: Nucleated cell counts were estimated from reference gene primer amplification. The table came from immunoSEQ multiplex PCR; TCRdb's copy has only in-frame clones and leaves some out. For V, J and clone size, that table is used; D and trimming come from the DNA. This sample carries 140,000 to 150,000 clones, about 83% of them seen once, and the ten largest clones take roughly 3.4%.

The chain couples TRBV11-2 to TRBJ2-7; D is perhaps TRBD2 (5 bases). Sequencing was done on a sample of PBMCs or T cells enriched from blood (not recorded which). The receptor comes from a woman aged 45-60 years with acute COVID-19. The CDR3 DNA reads TGTGCCAGCAGCTTATCACGGGGTTCCTACGAGCAGTACTTC. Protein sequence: CASSLSRGSYEQYF. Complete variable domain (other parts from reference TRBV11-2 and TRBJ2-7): EAGVAQSPRYKIIEKRQSVAFWCNPISGHATLYWYQQILGQGPKLLIQFQNNGVVDDSQLPKDRFSAERLKGVDSTLKIQPAKLEDSAVYLCASSLSRGSYEQYFGPGTRLTVT.